A single sample is the source of the 13 T cell receptor beta chains below, sequenced in a study of human T cells and chemical hapten exposure. The time point is: pre-sensitization, week 0. Treatment here: therapeutic diphenylcyclopropenone sensitization with weekly scalp DPC. TCRdb called the RACE reads again in MiXCR, with one record for every CDR3 protein. The table has over 300,000 distinct CDR3 sequences, about 5.1% seen once. The material was whole blood, obtained in connection with sensitization to the hapten diphenylcyclopropenone (DPC). Receptors originate from a woman aged 45-65 years with alopecia areata. Some clones in this sample may be carry-over from other donors' samples.

This clonotype occurred a few times. The rearrangement joins TRBV9 to TRBJ1-1; weak D call: TRBD1 (5 bases). The CDR3 covers 14 residues. The germline CDR1 and CDR2 sequences are SGDLS and YYNGEE. Trimming removed 0 bases from V and 4 bases from J, with 10 bases in between. CDR3 sequence reads: CASSVEGAATEAFF. The CDR3 DNA is TGTGCCAGCAGCGTAGAAGGGGCAGCCACTGAAGCTTTCTTT. The whole variable domain, filled in from reference TRBV9 and TRBJ1-1, reads DSGVTQTPKHLITATGQRVTLRCSPRSGDLSVYWYQQSLDQGLQFLIQYYNGEERAKGNILERFSAQQFPDLHSELNLSSLELGDSALYFCASSVEGAATEAFFGQGTRLTVV.

The table lists this clonotype with a few counts. This chain joins TRBV7-2 and TRBJ1-6, with D hard to call. Trimming pared 1 base from V and 10 bases from J, leaving 5 bases between. This CDR3 spans 12 amino acids. In germline, CDR1 is SGHTA, CDR2 FQGNSA. This chain's CDR3 is CASSLVGSPLHF. DNA for the CDR3: TGTGCCAGCAGCTTAGTAGGGTCACCCCTCCACTTT.

V gene TRBV4-3 combines with J gene TRBJ2-7; no reliable D call. Trimming left V 0 bases short and J 4 bases short, with 16 bases between. Germline values: CDR1 LGHNA, CDR2 YSLEER. The CDR3 is 16 residues long. The CDR3 loop is CASSQDANPLLYEQYF. For the CDR3, the DNA is TGCGCCAGCAGCCAAGATGCGAATCCCCTCCTGTACGAGCAGTACTTC.

This clonotype occurred a few times. The V and J genes are TRBV5-5 and TRBJ2-7; TRBD1 matches 8 bases. CDR3 size: 15 residues. The V segment lost 0 bases and the J segment 1 base; nucleotides outside the gene matches: 3. From germline, CDR1 is SGHKS and CDR2 YYEKEE (reference sequence). The CDR3 DNA sequence: TGTGCCAGCAGCTTGGAGTGGACAGGGTCCTACGAGCAGTACTTC. Translating it yields CASSLEWTGSYEQYF.

This rearrangement joins TRBV7-8 to TRBJ2-7, with 7 bases that match TRBD2. The trim removed 2 bases at V and 4 bases at J, leaving 5 bases unmatched. The length of the CDR3 is 14 residues. Germline-derived CDR1 and CDR2 are SGHVS and FQNEAQ. The chain's CDR3 is CASSLWEGTYEQYF. The CDR3 DNA is TGTGCCAGCAGCTTATGGGAGGGGACGTACGAGCAGTACTTC.

The chain combines TRBV5-5 with TRBJ1-5, with 8 bases that match TRBD1. This CDR3 is built from 15 residues. J was trimmed by 4 bases and V by 2 bases; bases with no gene match: 5. Germline V gives CDR1 SGHKS, CDR2 YYEKEE (reference sequence). In nucleotides, the CDR3 is TGTGCCAGCAGCTTCGGACAGGGAACAAATCAGCCCCAGCATTTT. Amino acids: CASSFGQGTNQPQHF. Based on the CDR3 plus reference TRBV5-5 and TRBJ1-5, the full variable domain is DAGVTQSPTHLIKTRGQQVTLRCSPISGHKSVSWYQQVLGQGPQFIFQYYEKEERGRGNFPDRFSARQFPNYSSELNVNALLLGDSALYLCASSFGQGTNQPQHFGDGTRLSIL.

This clonotype came up a few times. The chain combines TRBV5-6 with TRBJ2-1, with no clear D. There are 15 residues in the CDR3. V shed 4 bases and J shed 3 bases, with 14 bases lying between them. Germline V gene lookup returns CDR1 SGHDT and CDR2 YYEEEE. DNA of the CDR3: TGTGCCAGCAGCCCCACCCCAATGGGCTACAATGAGCAGTTCTTC. Translating gives CASSPTPMGYNEQFF.

The chain combines TRBV27 with TRBJ1-5, with D uncertain. The V gene lost 0 bases and the J gene lost 6 bases, with 9 bases spanning the gap. Germline assignment: CDR1 MNHEY and CDR2 SMNVEV (reference sequence). CDR3 size: 14 residues. The CDR3 here is CASSLSGSGQPQHF. The DNA for the CDR3 is TGTGCCAGCAGTTTATCGGGGTCGGGTCAGCCCCAGCATTTT.

This clonotype showed up just once. The chain has TRBV6-6 and TRBJ2-4; TRBD2 matches 11 bases. CDR1 and CDR2 from the germline V gene are MNHNY and SVGAGI (reference sequence). The CDR3 is made up of 13 amino acids. Trimming removed 10 bases from V and 7 bases from J; junction bases left unmatched: 6. CDR3 sequence reads: CAITSGRWNIQYF. The CDR3 coding sequence is TGTGCCATCACTAGCGGGAGATGGAACATTCAGTACTTC.

In this sample, this clonotype turned up a few times. The rearrangement links TRBV3-1 to TRBJ2-7; TRBD1 agrees at 7 bases. This CDR3 contains 15 residues. Trimming cost V 2 bases and J 4 bases; bases outside gene matches: 8. Germline lookup yields CDR1 LGHDT and CDR2 YNNKEL (reference sequence). Written as DNA, the CDR3 is TGTGCCAGCAGCCAAACGCAGGACAGGCCATACGAGCAGTACTTC. Its protein is CASSQTQDRPYEQYF.

This clonotype appeared many times. The CDR3 loop reads CSARTSGNYEQYF. DNA of the CDR3: TGCAGTGCTAGGACTAGCGGGAACTACGAGCAGTACTTC. The chain is built from TRBV20-1 and TRBJ2-7; the match to TRBD2 covers 11 bases. CDR3 length equals 13 residues. Trimming at V came to 3 bases and at J to 3 bases, leaving 1 base not matched to a gene. Germline loops: CDR1 DFQATT, CDR2 SNEGSKA (reference sequence).

This clonotype was seen repeatedly, ten times or more. The V and J genes are TRBV7-8 and TRBJ2-7; D is uncertain. V was trimmed by 2 bases and J by 3 bases, leaving 8 bases between them. The CDR3 totals 13 residues. CDR1 SGHVS and CDR2 FQNEAQ come from the germline V gene. This CDR3 is CASSLRADYEQYF. For the CDR3, the DNA is TGTGCCAGCAGCTTAAGGGCTGACTACGAGCAGTACTTC.

This clonotype was seen only a few times. The CDR3 spells CASSWEGFRGYTF. The CDR3 DNA reads as TGTGCCAGCAGTTGGGAGGGGTTCCGGGGCTACACCTTC. The V and J genes are TRBV27 and TRBJ1-2, with D possibly being TRBD1 (5 bases). Between the trimmed V and J ends, which lost 4 bases and 8 bases, there was a span of 14 bases. From germline, CDR1 is MNHEY and CDR2 SMNVEV (reference sequence). The CDR3 is 13 residues long.